This TCR beta chain is drawn from a study of preoperative IRX-2 immunotherapy in early breast cancer. Only in-frame clones appear in the TCRdb table, and some are missing; sequencing was by immunoSEQ multiplex PCR. The sample yields around 95,000 clones, 86% seen once. As to treatment: preoperative locoregional IRX-2 cytokine immunotherapy. Patients received preoperative, locoregional IRX-2 cytokine immunotherapy in a phase Ib study. CDR1 SGHDN and CDR2 FVKESK come from the germline V gene. V was shortened by 7 bases and J by 1 base, with 13 bases between the two germline ends. The CDR3 length is 14 residues.

The chain links TRBV14 to TRBJ1-1; maybe TRBD1 (6 bases). Specimen: tumor tissue, collected after IRX-2 immunotherapy. The sequence came from a human donor with breast cancer. CDR3 sequence (DNA): TGTGCCAGCACCGAGGGGGAGGGGAACACTGAAGCTTTCTTT. It encodes CASTEGEGNTEAFF.